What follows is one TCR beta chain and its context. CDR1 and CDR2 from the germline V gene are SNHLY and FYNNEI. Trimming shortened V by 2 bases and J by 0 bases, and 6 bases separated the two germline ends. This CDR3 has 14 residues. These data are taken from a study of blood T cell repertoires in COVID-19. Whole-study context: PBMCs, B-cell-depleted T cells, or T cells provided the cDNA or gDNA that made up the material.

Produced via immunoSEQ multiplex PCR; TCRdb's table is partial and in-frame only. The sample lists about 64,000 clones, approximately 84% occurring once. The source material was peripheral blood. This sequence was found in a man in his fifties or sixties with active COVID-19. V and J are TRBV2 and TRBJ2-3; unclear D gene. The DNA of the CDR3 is TGTGCCAGCAGTGAACTGCGCAGCACAGATACGCAGTATTTT. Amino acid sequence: CASSELRSTDTQYF.